This record looks at one T cell receptor (beta chain) sequence and its context. Participants' own reports of clinical history determined their cohort assignment. Trimming pared 4 bases from V and 4 bases from J, leaving 16 bases between. Germline CDR1 SGHRS, CDR2 YFSETQ. The CDR3 is made up of 15 amino acids. This sample was included in a study of blood T cell repertoires in COVID-19. In the original analysis: Reference gene primer amplification gave nucleated cell count estimates. The method was immunoSEQ multiplex PCR; TCRdb's version includes in-frame clones alone and lacks a portion of them. V and J calls and clone size come straight from that table; D and trimming were deduced from the DNA. This sample carries about 200,000 clones, more than 75% of them seen once, and the ten largest clones take 6.5% to 9%.

The receptor was isolated from a woman between 35 and 50 years old with acute COVID-19. V is TRBV5-1 and J is TRBJ2-3; D is perhaps TRBD1 (6 bases). Sequenced sample: PBMCs or T cells enriched from blood (not recorded which). CDR3 nucleotides: TGCGCCAGCAGCACCGTCCAGGGGCAGGCAGATACGCAGTATTTT. Its protein is CASSTVQGQADTQYF. Full variable domain (remainder filled in from reference TRBV5-1 and TRBJ2-3): KAGVTQTPRYLIKTRGQQVTLSCSPISGHRSVSWYQQTPGQGLQFLFEYFSETQRNKGNFPGRFSGRQFSNSRSEMNVSTLELGDSALYLCASSTVQGQADTQYFGPGTRLTVL.